This T cell receptor (beta chain) was obtained from a study of T cell clonality in common variable immunodeficiency. This clone has a count of ten or more. The antigen is unknown. The read is 3 residues too short to cover the CDR3 end, so that end is filled in from the germline J gene. Both groups were predominantly of Caucasian heritage. Study results and caveats: Shared TCRbeta clones were fewer between CVID subjects than controls. Fewer deletions and N-nucleotide insertions were reportedly seen in common variable immunodeficiency TCR beta sequences.

TCRdb keeps only in-frame clones here, not all; method: immunoSEQ multiplex PCR. There are approximately 64,000 clones in the sample, none observed a single time. Trimming removed 3 bases from V and 1 base from J, with 10 bases in between. The CDR3 covers 14 residues. Germline lookup yields CDR1 SGHNT and CDR2 YYREEE (reference sequence). The sample comprised peripheral blood mononuclear cells. The chain has TRBV5-4 and TRBJ2-5, with D possibly TRBD2 on 5 matching bases. This receptor was obtained from a person aged 18 to 69 in good health. CDR3 bases read: TGTGCCAGCAGCTCGACGACTACCCAAGAGACC. Translated, it gives CASSSTTTQET. The whole CDR3 protein reads CASSSTTTQETQYF.